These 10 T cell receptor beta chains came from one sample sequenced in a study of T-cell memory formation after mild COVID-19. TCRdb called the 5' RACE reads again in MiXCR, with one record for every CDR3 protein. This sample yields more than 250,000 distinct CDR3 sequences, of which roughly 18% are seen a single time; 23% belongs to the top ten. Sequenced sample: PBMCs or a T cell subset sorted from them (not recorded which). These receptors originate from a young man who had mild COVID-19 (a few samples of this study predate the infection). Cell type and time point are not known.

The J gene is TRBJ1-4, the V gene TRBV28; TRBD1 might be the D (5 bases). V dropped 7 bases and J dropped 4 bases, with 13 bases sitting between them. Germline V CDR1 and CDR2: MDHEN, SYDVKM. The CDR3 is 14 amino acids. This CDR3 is CASIRGGNNEKLFF. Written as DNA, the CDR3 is TGTGCCAGCATAAGGGGCGGGAATAATGAAAAACTGTTTTTT.

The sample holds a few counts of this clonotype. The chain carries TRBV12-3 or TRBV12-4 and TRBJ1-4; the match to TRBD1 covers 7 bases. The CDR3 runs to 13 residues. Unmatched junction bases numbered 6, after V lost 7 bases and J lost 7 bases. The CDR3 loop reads CASTGQVSEKLFF. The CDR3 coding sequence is TGTGCCAGCACCGGACAGGTCTCTGAAAAACTGTTTTTT.

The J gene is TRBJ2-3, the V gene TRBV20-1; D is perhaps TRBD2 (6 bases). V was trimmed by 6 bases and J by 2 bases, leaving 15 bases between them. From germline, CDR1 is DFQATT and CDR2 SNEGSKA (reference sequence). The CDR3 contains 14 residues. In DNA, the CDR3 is TGCAGTGCAGGCGGGGACGAGAACACAGATACGCAGTATTTT. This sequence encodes CSAGGDENTDTQYF.

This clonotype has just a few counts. This CDR3 reads CASSQVLHGYNSPLHF. CDR3 bases: TGCGCCAGCAGCCAAGTTTTGCATGGGTATAATTCACCCCTCCACTTT. This chain connects TRBV4-3 to TRBJ1-6; D ambiguous. The CDR3 loop spans 16 amino acids. The germline CDR1 and CDR2 sequences are LGHNA and YSLEER. V lost 1 base, J lost 4 bases, and 11 bases lay in between.

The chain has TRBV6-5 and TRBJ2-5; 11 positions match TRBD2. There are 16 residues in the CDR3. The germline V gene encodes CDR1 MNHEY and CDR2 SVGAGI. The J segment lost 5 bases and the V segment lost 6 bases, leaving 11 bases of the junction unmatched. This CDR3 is CASRPGGTSGGETQYF. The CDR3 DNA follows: TGTGCCAGCAGACCCGGGGGGACTAGCGGCGGGGAGACCCAGTACTTC.

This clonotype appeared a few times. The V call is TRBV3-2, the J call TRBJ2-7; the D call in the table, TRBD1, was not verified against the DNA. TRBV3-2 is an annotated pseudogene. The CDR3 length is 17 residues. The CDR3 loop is CASSPPRTGGYTYEQYF. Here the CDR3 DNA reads TGTGCCAGCAGCCCACCTCGGACAGGGGGCTACACCTACGAGCAGTACTTC.

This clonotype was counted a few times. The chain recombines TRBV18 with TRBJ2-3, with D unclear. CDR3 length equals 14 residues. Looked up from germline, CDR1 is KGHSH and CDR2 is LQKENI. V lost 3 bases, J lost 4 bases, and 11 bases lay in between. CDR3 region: CASSPPGMADTQYF. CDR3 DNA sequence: TGTGCCAGCTCACCGCCCGGTATGGCAGATACGCAGTATTTT.

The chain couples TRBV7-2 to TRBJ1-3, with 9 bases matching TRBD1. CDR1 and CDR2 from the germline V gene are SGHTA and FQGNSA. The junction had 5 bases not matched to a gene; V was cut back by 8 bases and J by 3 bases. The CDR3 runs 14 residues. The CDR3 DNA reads TGTGCCAGCCGGGACAGGGTGGGTGGAAACACCATATATTTT. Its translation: CASRDRVGGNTIYF.

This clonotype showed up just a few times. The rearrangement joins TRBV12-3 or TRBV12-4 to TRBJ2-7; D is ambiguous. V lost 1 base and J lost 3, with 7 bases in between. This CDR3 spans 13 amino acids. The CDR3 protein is CASSLEEFYEQYV. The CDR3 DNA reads TGTGCCAGCAGTTTAGAGGAATTCTACGAGCAGTACGTC.

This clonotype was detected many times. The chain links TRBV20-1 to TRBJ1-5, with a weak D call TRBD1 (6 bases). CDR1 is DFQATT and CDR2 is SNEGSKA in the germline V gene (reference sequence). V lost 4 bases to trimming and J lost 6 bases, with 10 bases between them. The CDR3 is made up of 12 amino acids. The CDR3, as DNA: TGCAGTGCTAAACAGGGCGGTCAGCCCCAGCATTTT. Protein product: CSAKQGGQPQHF.